This TCR beta chain was sequenced in a study of T-cell reconstitution after alpha-beta-depleted transplantation in children. Deletions cut 4 bases from V and 3 bases from J, with 12 bases between. The CDR3 has 14 residues. For this clonotype: Its antigen remains unknown.

Broader study findings: A year had passed since transplant, and T-cell counts and diversity by then came mostly from newly produced T cells.

Preparing the TCRbeta library involved the use of unique molecular identifiers. A single record per CDR3 protein comes from TCRdb applying MiXCR to the PCR reads. The repertoire consists of about 490,000 distinct CDR3 sequences, with roughly 10% occurring once and the leading ten covering around 2.2%. The V gene is TRBV12-3 or TRBV12-4, the J gene TRBJ1-1; possibly TRBD1 for D (5 bases). Sequenced here: PBMCs, sampled before TCRalphabeta/CD19-depleted stem cell transplant. This clonotype was sampled from a child under 10 years old with inherited bone marrow failure, due to receive a stem cell transplant. CDR3 amino acids: CASSWGGAYTEAFF. The DNA of the CDR3 is TGTGCCAGCAGTTGGGGGGGAGCCTACACTGAAGCTTTCTTT.